This TCR beta chain was identified in a study of CD8 T cells in ankylosing spondylitis. CDR3 length equals 15 residues. The germline V gene has CDR1 SSHAT and CDR2 FNYEAQ (reference sequence). This clonotype is judged medium-sized. Its cognate antigen is unknown. The junction departs from germline at one end; a sequencing error may be responsible. Scientists made TCR beta libraries using quantitative 5'-RACE with molecular barcodes. TCRdb reprocessed the 5' RACE reads via MiXCR and lists one record per CDR3 protein. The sample contains fewer than 250,000 distinct CDR3 sequences, under 30% of which appear only once. Findings and limits, study-wide: For ankylosing spondylitis blood, a TCR beta motif of several highly homologous variants appeared characteristic. Earlier reports found some motif variants in synovial fluid and blood in reactive arthritis.

Material: blood, either unsorted or a sorted T cell fraction (not recorded which). This TCR was sampled from a male donor with ankylosing spondylitis or in good health (not recorded which). The V gene is TRBV7-7, the J gene TRBJ2-1, with 8 bases fitting TRBD1. The CDR3 DNA is TGTGCTAGCAGCTCTGGGGGGACAGGATACAATGAGCAGTTCTTC. Protein: CASSSGGTGYNEQFF.